These 10 T cell receptor beta chains originate from one sample sequenced in a study of shared clonotypes between healthy human individuals (dated by TCRdb to about 2020). Libraries were made using the immunoSEQ multiplex PCR assay. The source is immuneACCESS, and TCRdb retained only in-frame sequences with V and J called. Part of the clones is not carried over; for the studies checked, unresolved V genes explain less than half of this, and the remainder is unexplained. This sample comprises some 2,000,000 clones, around 95% of them detected only once. 0.13% of the sample comes from the top ten. Material: naive CD4+ T cells sorted from blood. Reading the label with the study, this specimen's cell subset or site is: CD45RA+ positively selected. The source is a man aged 18 to 35 in good health.

The V call is TRBV23-1, the J call TRBJ1-5; the match to TRBD1 covers 8 bases. TRBV23-1 qualifies as an ORF whose function is uncertain. With V trimmed by 0 bases and J by 0 bases, 10 bases remained unmatched. This CDR3 is 19 amino acids long. The CDR3 region has the DNA TGCGCCAGCAGTCAATCTCCCCCGACAGGGGACGATAGCAATCAGCCCCAGCATTTT. This gives the protein CASSQSPPTGDDSNQPQHF.

V is TRBV30 and J is TRBJ1-1, with unresolved D. Germline V gives CDR1 GTSNPN, CDR2 SVGIG (reference sequence). Trimming removed 2 bases from V and 7 bases from J, with 8 bases in between. The length of the CDR3 is 11 residues. The CDR3 protein is CAWSWSNEAFF. In DNA, the CDR3 is TGTGCCTGGAGTTGGTCCAATGAAGCTTTCTTT.

A remark on this clone: At the DNA level, this CDR3 is encoded by other sequences in the same sample as well. V gene TRBV18 combines with J gene TRBJ2-7; 9 positions match TRBD1. The germline gives CDR1 KGHSH, CDR2 LQKENI. Trimming removed 3 bases from V and 3 bases from J; junction bases left unmatched: 3. The CDR3 is 14 residues long. The CDR3 loop reads CASSPGQGNYEQYF. CDR3 nucleotides: TGTGCCAGCTCACCGGGACAGGGAAACTACGAGCAGTACTTC.

Notes on this clone: The sample carries other DNA sequences with the same CDR3. The genes are TRBV5-4 and TRBJ2-5; 10 bases align to TRBD2. In germline, CDR1 is SGHNT, CDR2 YYREEE (reference sequence). V was pared by 4 bases and J by 4 bases, with 4 bases of the junction left unmatched. The CDR3 totals 14 residues. The CDR3 sequence: CASSAGLALETQYF. The CDR3 coding sequence is TGTGCCAGCAGCGCGGGACTAGCGTTAGAGACCCAGTACTTC.

The chain has TRBV10-2 and TRBJ2-7; TRBD1 matches at 10 bases. Germline V gives CDR1 WSHSY, CDR2 SAAADI. This CDR3 spans 17 amino acids. Trimming at V came to 2 bases and at J to 2 bases, leaving 9 bases not matched to a gene. Here the CDR3 DNA reads TGCGCCAGCAGTGAGCCATACCGACAGGGGGCCACCTACGAGCAGTACTTC. It codes for CASSEPYRQGATYEQYF.

This clone was counted a single time. This chain links TRBV6-1 with TRBJ1-1; 8 nucleotides match TRBD1. CDR1 and CDR2 (germline): MNHNS, SASEGT. V shed 3 bases and J 10 bases; nucleotides not matched to a gene: 7. This CDR3 has 13 amino acids. The CDR3 sequence is CASSDRQGLGAFF. The CDR3 bases are TGTGCCAGCAGTGACCGACAGGGGCTTGGAGCTTTCTTT.

The chain combines TRBV5-1 with TRBJ2-2, with a weak D call TRBD1 (6 bases). The germline CDR1 and CDR2 sequences are SGHRS and YFSETQ. The CDR3 is made up of 17 amino acids. V gave up 0 bases and J gave up 0 bases, with 12 bases separating them. CDR3 coding DNA: TGCGCCAGCAGCTTGGCCGGATCAGGGGCGAACACCGGGGAGCTGTTTTTT. Its translation: CASSLAGSGANTGELFF. The full variable domain, its missing parts supplied by reference TRBV5-1 and TRBJ2-2, is KAGVTQTPRYLIKTRGQQVTLSCSPISGHRSVSWYQQTPGQGLQFLFEYFSETQRNKGNFPGRFSGRQFSNSRSEMNVSTLELGDSALYLCASSLAGSGANTGELFFGEGSRLTVL.

The chain is built from TRBV11-3 and TRBJ2-2; D not certain. CDR1 SGHNT and CDR2 YENEEA come from the germline V gene. The CDR3 runs 14 residues. Between the trimmed V and J ends, which lost 2 bases and 4 bases, there was a span of 8 bases. CDR3 protein: CASSLLWGTGELFF. The CDR3 DNA reads TGTGCCAGCAGCTTATTGTGGGGCACCGGGGAGCTGTTTTTT.

The rearrangement joins TRBV11-2 to TRBJ2-1; 11 positions agree with TRBD2. This CDR3 is built from 16 residues. The germline CDR1 and CDR2 sequences are SGHAT and FQNNGV. V dropped 9 bases and J dropped 6; count of bases not matched to a gene: 13. Here the CDR3 reads CASRKLAGGLANEQFF. The CDR3 DNA is TGTGCCAGTCGAAAGTTAGCGGGAGGGCTGGCCAATGAGCAGTTCTTC.

The rearrangement uses TRBV29-1 and TRBJ2-3; 7 nucleotides match TRBD2. The CDR3 runs to 14 residues. Germline V lookup: CDR1 SQVTM, CDR2 ANQGSEA. V lost 7 bases and J lost 4; bases outside the gene matches: 11. CDR3 in DNA: TGCAGCGGGGATGCGAGCGGGGTCGCAGATACGCAGTATTTT. Its protein product is CSGDASGVADTQYF.